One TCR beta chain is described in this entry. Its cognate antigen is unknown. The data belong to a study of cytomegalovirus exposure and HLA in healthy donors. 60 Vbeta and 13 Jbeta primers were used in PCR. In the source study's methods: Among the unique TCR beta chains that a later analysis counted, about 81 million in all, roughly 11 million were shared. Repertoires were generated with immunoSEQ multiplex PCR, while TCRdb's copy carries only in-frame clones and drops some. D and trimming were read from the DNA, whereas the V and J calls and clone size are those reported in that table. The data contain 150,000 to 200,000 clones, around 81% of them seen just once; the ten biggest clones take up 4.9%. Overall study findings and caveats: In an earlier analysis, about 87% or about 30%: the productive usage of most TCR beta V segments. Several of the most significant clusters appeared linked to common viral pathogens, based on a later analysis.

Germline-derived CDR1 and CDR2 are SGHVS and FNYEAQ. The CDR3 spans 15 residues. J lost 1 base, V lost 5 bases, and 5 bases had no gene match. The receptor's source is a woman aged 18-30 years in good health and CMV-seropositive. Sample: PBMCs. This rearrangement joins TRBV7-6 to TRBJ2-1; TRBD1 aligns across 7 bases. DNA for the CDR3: TGTGCCAGCAGCCAACGACAGGGATCCTACAATGAGCAGTTCTTC. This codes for CASSQRQGSYNEQFF.